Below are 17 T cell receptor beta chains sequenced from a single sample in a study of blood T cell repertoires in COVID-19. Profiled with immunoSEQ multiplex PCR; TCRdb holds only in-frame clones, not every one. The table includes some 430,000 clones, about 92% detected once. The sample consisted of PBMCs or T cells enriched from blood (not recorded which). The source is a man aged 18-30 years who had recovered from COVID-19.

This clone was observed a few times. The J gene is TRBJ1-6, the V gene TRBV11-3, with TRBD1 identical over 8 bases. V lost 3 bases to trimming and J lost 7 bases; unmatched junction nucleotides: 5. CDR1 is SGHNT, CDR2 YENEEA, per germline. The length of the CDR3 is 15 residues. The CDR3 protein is CASSFQQGGNSPLHF. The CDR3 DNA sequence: TGTGCCAGCAGCTTTCAACAGGGGGGGAATTCACCCCTCCACTTT.

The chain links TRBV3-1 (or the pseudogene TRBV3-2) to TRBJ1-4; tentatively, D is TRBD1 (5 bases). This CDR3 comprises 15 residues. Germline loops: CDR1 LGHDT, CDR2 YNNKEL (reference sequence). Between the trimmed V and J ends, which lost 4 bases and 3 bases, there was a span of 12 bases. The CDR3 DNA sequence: TGTGCCAGCAGCCGAGCTGGGGGGGCTAATGAAAAACTGTTTTTT. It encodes CASSRAGGANEKLFF.

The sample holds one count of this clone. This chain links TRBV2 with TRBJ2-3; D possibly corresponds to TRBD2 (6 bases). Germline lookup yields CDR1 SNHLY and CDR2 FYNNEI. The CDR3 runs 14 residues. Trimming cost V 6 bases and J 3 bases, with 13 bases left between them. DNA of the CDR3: TGTGCCAGCAGGAGCGGGTTGAGGACAGATACGCAGTATTTT. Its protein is CASRSGLRTDTQYF.

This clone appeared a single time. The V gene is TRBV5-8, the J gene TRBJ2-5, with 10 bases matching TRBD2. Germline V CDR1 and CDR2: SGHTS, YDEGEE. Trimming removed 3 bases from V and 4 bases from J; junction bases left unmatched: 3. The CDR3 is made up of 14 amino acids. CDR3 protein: CASSYQRGGETQYF. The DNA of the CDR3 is TGTGCCAGCAGCTACCAGCGGGGGGGAGAGACCCAGTACTTC.

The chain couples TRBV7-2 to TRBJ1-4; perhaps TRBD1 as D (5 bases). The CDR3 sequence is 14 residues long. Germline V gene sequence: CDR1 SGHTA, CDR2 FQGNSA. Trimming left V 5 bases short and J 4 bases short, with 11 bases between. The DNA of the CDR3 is TGTGCCAGCAGCCCCAGGGTGAATAATGAAAAACTGTTTTTT. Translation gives CASSPRVNNEKLFF. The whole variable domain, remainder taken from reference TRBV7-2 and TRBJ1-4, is GAGVSQSPSNKVTEKGKDVELRCDPISGHTALYWYRQSLGQGLEFLIYFQGNSAPDKSGLPSDRFSAERTGGSVSTLTIQRTQQEDSAVYLCASSPRVNNEKLFFGSGTQLSVL.

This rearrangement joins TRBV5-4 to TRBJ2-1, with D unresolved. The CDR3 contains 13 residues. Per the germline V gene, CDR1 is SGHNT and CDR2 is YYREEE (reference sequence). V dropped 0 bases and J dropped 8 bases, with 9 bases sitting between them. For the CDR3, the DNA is TGTGCCAGCAGCTTGGTTGGGCAGGATGAGCAGTTCTTC. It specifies CASSLVGQDEQFF.

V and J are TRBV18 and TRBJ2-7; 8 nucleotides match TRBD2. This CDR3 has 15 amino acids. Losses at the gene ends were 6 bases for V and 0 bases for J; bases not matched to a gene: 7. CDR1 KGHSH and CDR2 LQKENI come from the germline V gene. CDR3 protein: CASSLSGTDSYEQYF. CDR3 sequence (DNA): TGTGCCAGCTCGCTTAGCGGGACCGACTCCTACGAGCAGTACTTC.

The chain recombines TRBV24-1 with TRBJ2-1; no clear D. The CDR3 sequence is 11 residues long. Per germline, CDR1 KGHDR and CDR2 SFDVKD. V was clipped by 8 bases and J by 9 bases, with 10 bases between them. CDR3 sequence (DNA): TGTGCCACCAAAGGAGAGGCTGAGCAGTTCTTC. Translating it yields CATKGEAEQFF.

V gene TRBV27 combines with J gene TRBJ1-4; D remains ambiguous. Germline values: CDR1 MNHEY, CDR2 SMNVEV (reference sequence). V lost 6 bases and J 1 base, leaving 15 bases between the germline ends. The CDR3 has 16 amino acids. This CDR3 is CASRRDQRGTNEKLFF. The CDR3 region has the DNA TGTGCCAGCAGGCGGGATCAAAGAGGAACTAATGAAAAACTGTTTTTT. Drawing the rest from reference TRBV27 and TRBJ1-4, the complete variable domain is EAQVTQNPRYLITVTGKKLTVTCSQNMNHEYMSWYRQDPGLGLRQIYYSMNVEVTDKGDVPEGYKVSRKEKRNFPLILESPSPNQTSLYFCASRRDQRGTNEKLFFGSGTQLSVL.

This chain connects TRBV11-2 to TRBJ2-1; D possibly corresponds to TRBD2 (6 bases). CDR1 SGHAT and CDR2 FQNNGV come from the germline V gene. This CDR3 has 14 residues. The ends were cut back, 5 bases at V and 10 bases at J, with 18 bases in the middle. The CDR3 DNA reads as TGTGCCAGCAGCCCATCAGGACTACCCCTGGAGCAGTTCTTC. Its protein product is CASSPSGLPLEQFF. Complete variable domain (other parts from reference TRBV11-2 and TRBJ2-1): EAGVAQSPRYKIIEKRQSVAFWCNPISGHATLYWYQQILGQGPKLLIQFQNNGVVDDSQLPKDRFSAERLKGVDSTLKIQPAKLEDSAVYLCASSPSGLPLEQFFGPGTRLTVL.

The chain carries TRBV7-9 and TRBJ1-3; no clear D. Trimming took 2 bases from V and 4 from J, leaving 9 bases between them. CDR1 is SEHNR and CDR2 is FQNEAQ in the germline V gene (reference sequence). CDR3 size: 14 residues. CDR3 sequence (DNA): TGTGCCAGCAGCTTAATAAGCCTCGGAAACACCATATATTTT. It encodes CASSLISLGNTIYF.

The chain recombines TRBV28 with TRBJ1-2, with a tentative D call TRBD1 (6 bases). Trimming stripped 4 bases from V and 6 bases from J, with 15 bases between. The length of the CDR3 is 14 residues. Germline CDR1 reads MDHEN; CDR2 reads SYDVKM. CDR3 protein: CASSSATGRDGYTF. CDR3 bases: TGTGCCAGCAGTTCGGCCACAGGGCGGGATGGCTACACCTTC.

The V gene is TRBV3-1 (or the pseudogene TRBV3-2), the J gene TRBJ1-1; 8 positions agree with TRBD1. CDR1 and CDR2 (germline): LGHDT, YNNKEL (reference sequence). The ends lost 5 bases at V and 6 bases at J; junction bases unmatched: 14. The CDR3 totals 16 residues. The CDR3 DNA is TGTGCCAGCAGCTTTCGGACAGGGACGTTTCACGCTGAAGCTTTCTTT. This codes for CASSFRTGTFHAEAFF.

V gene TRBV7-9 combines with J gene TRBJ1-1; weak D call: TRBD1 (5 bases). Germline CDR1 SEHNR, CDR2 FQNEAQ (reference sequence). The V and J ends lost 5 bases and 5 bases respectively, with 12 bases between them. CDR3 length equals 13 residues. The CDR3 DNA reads TGTGCCAGCAGCGCCGGAGGGGTGACTGAAGCTTTCTTT. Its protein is CASSAGGVTEAFF.

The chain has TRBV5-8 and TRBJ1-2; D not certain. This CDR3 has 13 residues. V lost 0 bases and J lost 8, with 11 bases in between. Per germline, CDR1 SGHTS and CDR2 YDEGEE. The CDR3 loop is CASSLERARGYTF. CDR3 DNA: TGTGCCAGCAGCTTGGAGAGGGCAAGGGGCTACACCTTC.

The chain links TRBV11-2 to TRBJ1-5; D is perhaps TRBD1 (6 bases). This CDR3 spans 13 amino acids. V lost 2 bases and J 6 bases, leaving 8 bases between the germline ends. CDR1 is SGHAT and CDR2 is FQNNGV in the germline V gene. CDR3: CASSLTGSQPQHF. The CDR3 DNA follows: TGTGCCAGCAGCTTAACAGGGAGTCAGCCCCAGCATTTT.

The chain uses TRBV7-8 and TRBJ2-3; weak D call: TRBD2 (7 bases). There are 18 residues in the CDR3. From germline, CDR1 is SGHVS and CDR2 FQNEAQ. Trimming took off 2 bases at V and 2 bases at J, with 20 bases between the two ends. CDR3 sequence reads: CASSLNSGGLRDTDTQYF. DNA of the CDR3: TGTGCCAGCAGCTTAAATTCGGGGGGCCTAAGGGACACAGATACGCAGTATTTT.